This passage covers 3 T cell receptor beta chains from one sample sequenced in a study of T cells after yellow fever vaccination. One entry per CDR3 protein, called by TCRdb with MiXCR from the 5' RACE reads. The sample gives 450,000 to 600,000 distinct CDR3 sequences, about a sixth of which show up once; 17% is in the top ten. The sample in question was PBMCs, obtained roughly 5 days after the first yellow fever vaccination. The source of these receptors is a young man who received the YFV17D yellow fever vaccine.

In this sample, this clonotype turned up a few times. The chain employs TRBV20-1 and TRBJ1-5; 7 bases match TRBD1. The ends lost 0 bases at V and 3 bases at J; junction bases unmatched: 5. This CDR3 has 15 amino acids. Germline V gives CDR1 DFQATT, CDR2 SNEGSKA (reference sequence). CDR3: CSARDRGQHNQPQHF. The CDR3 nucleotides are TGCAGTGCTAGAGATCGGGGACAGCACAATCAGCCCCAGCATTTT.

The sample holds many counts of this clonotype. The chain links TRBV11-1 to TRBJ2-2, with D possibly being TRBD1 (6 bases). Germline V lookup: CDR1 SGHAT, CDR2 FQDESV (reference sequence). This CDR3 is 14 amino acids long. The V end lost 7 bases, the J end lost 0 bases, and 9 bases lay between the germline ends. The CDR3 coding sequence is TGTGCCAGCAATAACAGGGCGAACACCGGGGAGCTGTTTTTT. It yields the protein CASNNRANTGELFF.

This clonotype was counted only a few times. CDR3: CSVVPFLADTQYF. In DNA, the CDR3 is TGCAGCGTTGTCCCTTTTCTCGCGGATACGCAGTATTTT. The rearrangement links TRBV29-1 to TRBJ2-3; unclear D gene. CDR1 and CDR2 from the germline V gene are SQVTM and ANQGSEA. This CDR3 spans 13 amino acids. V dropped 4 bases and J dropped 6 bases, with 14 bases sitting between them.